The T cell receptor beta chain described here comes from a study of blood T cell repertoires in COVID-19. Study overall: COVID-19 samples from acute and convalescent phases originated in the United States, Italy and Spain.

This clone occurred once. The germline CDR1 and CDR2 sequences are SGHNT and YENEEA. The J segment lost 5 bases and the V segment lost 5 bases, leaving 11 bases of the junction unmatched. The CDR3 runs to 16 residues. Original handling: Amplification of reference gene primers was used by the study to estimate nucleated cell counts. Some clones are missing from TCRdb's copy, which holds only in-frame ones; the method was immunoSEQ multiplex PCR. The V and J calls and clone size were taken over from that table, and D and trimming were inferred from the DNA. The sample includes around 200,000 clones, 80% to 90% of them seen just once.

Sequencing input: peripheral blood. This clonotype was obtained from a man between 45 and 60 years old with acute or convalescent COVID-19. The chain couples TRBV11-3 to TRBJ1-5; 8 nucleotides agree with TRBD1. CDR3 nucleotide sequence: TGTGCCAGCAGCCCTCTTGGACAGGGACCATATCAGCCCCAGCATTTT. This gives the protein CASSPLGQGPYQPQHF.